The entry below describes one T cell receptor (beta chain). Antigen unknown. The data were obtained in a study of tissue T cells after allogeneic stem cell transplantation. Overall study: Pathologist H&E review favored samples with visible lymphocytes for sequencing among multiple samples. Regarding the study as a whole: Motif-based clustering found tissue-specific repertoire signatures shared across patients, though few clones were shared.

V lost 8 bases, J lost 12 bases, and 15 bases stayed unmatched. The CDR3 consists of 13 residues. CDR1 and CDR2 from the germline V gene are KGHSH and LQKENI. TCRbeta CDR3 was sequenced at survey depth with template counts. Measured with immunoSEQ multiplex PCR; TCRdb has only the in-frame clones, and not every one. The data show about 6,300 clones, roughly 70% seen once. GI sites, liver, skin and spleen were taken after median 9.75 post-mortem hours. V is TRBV18 and J is TRBJ2-7; 8 bases align to TRBD1. The sequence was collected from a woman aged 18 to 55 with breast cancer. Material: tissue from the rectum, obtained at autopsy. DNA of the CDR3: TGTGCCAGCACGTCCGGGACAGGATATCCTCCGTACTTC. Protein: CASTSGTGYPPYF. Full variable domain (missing parts from reference TRBV18 and TRBJ2-7): NAGVMQNPRHLVRRRGQEARLRCSPMKGHSHVYWYRQLPEEGLKFMVYLQKENIIDESGMPKERFSAEFPKEGPSILRIQQVVRGDSAAYFCASTSGTGYPPYFGPGTRLTVT.